This T cell receptor beta chain came from a study of blood T cells in healthy people across ages. Study-level results: Unknown CMV status may confound age-related changes in expanded clones. Whereas aged donors had fewer naive CD4+ cells, long-lived donors had more of them and higher diversity. Conclusively comparing naive with antigen-experienced cells was impossible with unsorted PBMCs.

The V gene end was trimmed by 0 bases and the J gene end by 9 bases; junction bases not matched to a gene: 6. The germline gives CDR1 DFQATT, CDR2 SNEGSKA (reference sequence). The CDR3 loop spans 14 amino acids. With a J-beta primer mix and a sample-barcoded 5' primer, a second PCR ran about 7 to 12 cycles. Each of the cDNA molecules was tagged by a template-switch adaptor with 12 random nucleotides. TCRdb processed the 5' RACE reads anew with MiXCR; each CDR3 protein has one entry. The sample holds just under 750,000 distinct CDR3 sequences, approximately 22% seen once. This clonotype has only a few counts. Its antigen is not identified.

The TCR was taken from a man aged 70-80 years in good health. What was sequenced was blood. This rearrangement joins TRBV20-1 to TRBJ1-5, with 9 bases matching TRBD1. The chain's CDR3 is CSARDPQGARPQHF. The CDR3, as DNA: TGCAGTGCTAGAGATCCACAGGGGGCACGGCCCCAGCATTTT.